This record concerns one T cell receptor (beta chain) sequence. Trimming stripped 1 base from V and 5 bases from J, with 9 bases between. This CDR3 contains 13 residues. Germline assignment: CDR1 MGHRA and CDR2 YSYEKL. This entry comes from a study of T cell responses to AZD1222 COVID-19 vaccine. Sequenced by immunoSEQ multiplex PCR; TCRdb stores in-frame clones only, minus some. Here the sample spans 130,000 to 150,000 clones, about 93% being singletons. The sequence was obtained from an adult in good health. Sequences were derived from peripheral blood, sampled on day 0 of AZD1222 vaccination. This chain joins TRBV4-1 and TRBJ2-7; no reliable D call. The CDR3 sequence is CASSQVGDNEQYF. The CDR3 DNA reads as TGCGCCAGCAGCCAAGTGGGTGACAACGAGCAGTACTTC.